Each of the 7 T cell receptor beta chains below was sequenced from the same sample in a study of T-cell memory formation after mild COVID-19 (dated by TCRdb to the early 2020s). The library was made by 5' RACE. The sequencer was an Illumina NovaSeq 6000. Starting from the raw public reads, TCRdb applied fastp trimming at Q25, assembled clones with MiXCR and retained in-frame beta chains. Rows with one shared CDR3 protein collapse into an entry with the most common genes and DNA. The sample data list approximately 150,000 distinct CDR3 sequences, and roughly 14% of these were observed just once. The biggest ten clones account for 11% to 15% of the sample. The sample taken for sequencing was PBMCs or a T cell subset sorted from them (not recorded which). These receptors were obtained from an adult woman who had mild COVID-19 (a few samples of this study predate the infection). The sample titles of this study are shuffled in the database, so cell type and time point are left out; the donor was told from shared clones.

This clonotype turned up a few times. The chain employs TRBV29-1 and TRBJ2-7; 7 bases line up with TRBD2. Germline-derived CDR1 and CDR2 are SQVTM and ANQGSEA. The junction had 9 bases not matched to a gene; V was cut back by 5 bases and J by 2 bases. This CDR3 is built from 14 residues. The DNA for the CDR3 is TGCAGCGTTTCCCTAAGCGGGGTAACCTACGAGCAGTACTTC. Amino acid sequence: CSVSLSGVTYEQYF.

The rearrangement joins TRBV7-2 to TRBJ1-5; no clear D gene. The CDR3 sequence is 15 residues long. Deletions cut 5 bases from V and 0 bases from J, with 11 bases between. CDR1 SGHTA and CDR2 FQGNSA come from the germline V gene. CDR3 nucleotides: TGTGCCAGCAGCATCCACAGCTATAGCAATCAGCCCCAGCATTTT. Protein sequence: CASSIHSYSNQPQHF. Variable domain in full (rest from reference TRBV7-2 and TRBJ1-5): GAGVSQSPSNKVTEKGKDVELRCDPISGHTALYWYRQSLGQGLEFLIYFQGNSAPDKSGLPSDRFSAERTGGSVSTLTIQRTQQEDSAVYLCASSIHSYSNQPQHFGDGTRLSIL.

The chain combines TRBV7-3 with TRBJ2-6; tentative D call: TRBD2 (6 bases). CDR1 is SGHTA, CDR2 FQGTGA, per germline. The CDR3 has 14 amino acids. Between the trimmed V and J ends, which lost 11 bases and 0 bases, there was a span of 11 bases. CDR3 loop: CASAGSSGANVLTF. The CDR3 bases are TGTGCCTCTGCGGGAAGCTCTGGGGCCAACGTCCTGACTTTC.

This chain joins TRBV30 and TRBJ2-3; D could derive from TRBD1 or TRBD2 (5 bases each). Looked up from germline, CDR1 is GTSNPN and CDR2 is SVGIG (reference sequence). The CDR3 covers 15 residues. Trimming pared 0 bases from V and 3 bases from J, leaving 13 bases between. The CDR3 nucleotides are TGTGCCTGGAGTGTACTAAGTGGGACGACAGATACGCAGTATTTT. Translated, it gives CAWSVLSGTTDTQYF.

This clonotype has only a few counts. The genes are TRBV7-2 and TRBJ2-3; 8 positions agree with TRBD2. The CDR3 loop spans 16 amino acids. The junction had 11 bases not matched to a gene; V was cut back by 5 bases and J by 4 bases. Germline V gene data show CDR1 as SGHTA and CDR2 as FQGNSA. This CDR3 reads CASSLISSGLADTQYF. In nucleotides, the CDR3 is TGTGCCAGCAGCCTTATTTCTAGCGGGCTGGCAGATACGCAGTATTTT.

This clonotype was recorded at least ten times. The rearrangement links TRBV10-3 to TRBJ2-7, with D unclear. The V end was cut by 2 bases, the J end by 5 bases, with 7 bases between. CDR1 ENHRY and CDR2 SYGVKD come from the germline V gene. This CDR3 is built from 12 residues. The CDR3 coding sequence is TGTGCCATCAGTGAGGAGGCCAACGAGCAGTACTTC. Amino acid sequence: CAISEEANEQYF.

This clonotype was counted between two and nine times. The chain joins TRBV6-6 to TRBJ2-3, with a possible D match to TRBD2 (5 bases). The CDR3 spans 15 residues. Germline CDR1 and CDR2: MNHNY and SVGAGI (reference sequence). Trimming cost V 7 bases and J 5 bases, with 19 bases left between them. Here the CDR3 reads CASILRTHGGDTQYF. The CDR3 nucleotides read TGTGCCAGCATCCTCAGGACCCACGGAGGAGATACGCAGTATTTT.